These 20 T cell receptor beta chains came from one sample sequenced in a study of cytomegalovirus exposure and HLA in healthy donors. PCR was performed using 60 Vbeta and 13 Jbeta primers. Sequencing used immunoSEQ multiplex PCR; TCRdb keeps in-frame clones, though not all of them. The table includes more than 110,000 clones, 60% to 85% detected once. The sample consisted of PBMCs. These receptors all come from a man younger than 35 in good health and CMV-seronegative.

The chain carries TRBV19 and TRBJ1-2; unclear D gene. Trimming shortened V by 0 bases and J by 2 bases, and 7 bases separated the two germline ends. This CDR3 is 14 amino acids long. Looked up from germline, CDR1 is LNHDA and CDR2 is SQIVND (reference sequence). CDR3 region: CASSIDPGNYGYTF. The CDR3 bases are TGTGCCAGTAGTATAGATCCGGGGAACTATGGCTACACCTTC.

V usage is TRBV4-1 and J usage is TRBJ1-5, with 7 bases lining up with TRBD1. This CDR3 region has 15 residues. J gave up 4 bases and V 0 bases, and 3 bases lay outside the gene matches. Germline V gives CDR1 MGHRA, CDR2 YSYEKL. CDR3 coding DNA: TGCGCCAGCAGCCAAGATGTCAGGGGGAATCAGCCCCAGCATTTT. This encodes CASSQDVRGNQPQHF.

This clone was seen once. The V gene is TRBV7-8, the J gene TRBJ1-1; tentatively, D is TRBD1 (5 bases). V lost 1 base and J 0 bases, leaving 12 bases between the germline ends. The CDR3 has 16 amino acids. From germline, CDR1 is SGHVS and CDR2 FQNEAQ. The CDR3 spells CASSLVPGTMNTEAFF. DNA for the CDR3: TGTGCCAGCAGCTTAGTACCCGGGACTATGAACACTGAAGCTTTCTTT.

The chain combines TRBV27 with TRBJ1-5; D possibly corresponds to TRBD1 (6 bases). CDR1 is MNHEY and CDR2 is SMNVEV in the germline V gene (reference sequence). The V gene lost 2 bases and the J gene lost 2 bases, with 7 bases spanning the gap. The CDR3 has 14 residues. The CDR3 is CASSLAGGNQPQHF. The CDR3 DNA follows: TGTGCCAGCAGTTTAGCAGGGGGCAATCAGCCCCAGCATTTT.

The chain is built from TRBV6-8 and TRBJ1-4; TRBD1 agrees at 10 bases. Germline trimming cut 5 bases from V and 2 bases from J; bases unmatched to any gene: 8. Germline V CDR1 and CDR2: MNHGY, SAAAGT. The CDR3 length is 17 residues. CDR3 coding DNA: TGTGCCAGCAGTCAACGGGACAGGGGAACTACTAATGAAAAACTGTTTTTT. Encoded protein: CASSQRDRGTTNEKLFF.

V usage is TRBV29-1 and J usage is TRBJ1-1; 8 nucleotides line up with TRBD1. Germline trimming cut 0 bases from V and 6 bases from J; bases unmatched to any gene: 9. The length of the CDR3 is 15 residues. From germline, CDR1 is SQVTM and CDR2 ANQGSEA. The DNA of the CDR3 is TGCAGCGTTGAAGATTTAGGACAGGGTTTCGCTGAAGCTTTCTTT. As protein: CSVEDLGQGFAEAFF.

The V and J genes are TRBV27 and TRBJ1-1, with D possibly being TRBD1 (6 bases). This CDR3 has 14 residues. The germline V gene has CDR1 MNHEY and CDR2 SMNVEV (reference sequence). V was pared by 6 bases and J by 4 bases, with 15 bases between. DNA for the CDR3: TGTGCCAGCAGCCCCCGCAGGGGTGGCACTGAAGCTTTCTTT. Its translation: CASSPRRGGTEAFF.

V gene TRBV6-5 combines with J gene TRBJ1-1; D is ambiguous. Germline loops: CDR1 MNHEY, CDR2 SVGAGI. The CDR3 has 13 amino acids. Trimming removed 6 bases from V and 3 bases from J, with 11 bases in between. The CDR3 nucleotides are TGTGCCAGCAGCTTGGACGGGGACACTGAAGCTTTCTTT. Protein sequence: CASSLDGDTEAFF.

In this sample, this clone turned up a few times. The CDR3 sequence is CATAPRDREYNEQFF. In DNA, the CDR3 is TGTGCCACCGCGCCTAGGGACAGGGAATACAATGAGCAGTTCTTC. This chain uses TRBV5-5 with TRBJ2-1, with TRBD1 matching 9 bases. Trimming at V came to 9 bases and at J to 4 bases, leaving 11 bases not matched to a gene. This CDR3 comprises 15 residues. Germline V lookup: CDR1 SGHKS, CDR2 YYEKEE (reference sequence).

The chain uses TRBV18 and TRBJ2-3, with 7 bases aligning to TRBD2. The CDR3 consists of 14 residues. The J segment lost 6 bases and the V segment lost 3 bases, leaving 6 bases of the junction unmatched. Germline CDR1 reads KGHSH; CDR2 reads LQKENI. CDR3: CASSPPTSRDTQYF. CDR3 nucleotide sequence: TGTGCCAGCTCACCTCCGACTAGCAGGGATACGCAGTATTTT.

The chain links TRBV15 to TRBJ1-1, with D uncertain. The CDR3 covers 15 residues. The germline gives CDR1 LNHNV, CDR2 YYDKDF (reference sequence). V was cut by 6 bases and J by 2 bases, with 16 bases left in between. In DNA form, the CDR3 reads TGTGCCACCAGAGACTCCGTTGGACTTAACACTGAAGCTTTCTTT. Translated: CATRDSVGLNTEAFF.

The genes are TRBV25-1 and TRBJ1-3; D not resolved. CDR1 is MGHDK and CDR2 is SYGVNS in the germline V gene. Trimming cost V 3 bases and J 4 bases, with 10 bases left between them. The CDR3 length is 14 residues. The CDR3 region is CASSEEKTGNTIYF. In nucleotides, the CDR3 is TGTGCCAGCAGTGAGGAAAAGACAGGAAACACCATATATTTT.

This rearrangement joins TRBV19 to TRBJ1-2; 8 positions agree with TRBD1. The CDR3 is 13 residues long. V trimming: 6 bases; J trimming: 5 bases; junction bases outside the gene matches: 5. The V gene's germline CDR1 is LNHDA and CDR2 SQIVND (reference sequence). The DNA for the CDR3 is TGTGCCAGTAGAGCCCGGACAGGGTATGGCTACACCTTC. Its protein is CASRARTGYGYTF.

The chain couples TRBV5-1 to TRBJ1-4, with 8 bases identical to TRBD1. Germline CDR1 and CDR2: SGHRS and YFSETQ. Trimming removed 4 bases from V and 10 bases from J; junction bases left unmatched: 9. The CDR3 has 14 residues. DNA of the CDR3: TGCGCCAGCAGCCAGGGACAGGTAGCGGGAAAACTGTTTTTT. It codes for CASSQGQVAGKLFF. The full variable domain, its missing parts supplied by reference TRBV5-1 and TRBJ1-4, is KAGVTQTPRYLIKTRGQQVTLSCSPISGHRSVSWYQQTPGQGLQFLFEYFSETQRNKGNFPGRFSGRQFSNSRSEMNVSTLELGDSALYLCASSQGQVAGKLFFGSGTQLSVL.

This CDR3 is CASSLNYYGYTF. The CDR3 nucleotides read TGTGCCAGCAGCCTAAACTACTATGGCTACACCTTC. The chain links TRBV5-6 to TRBJ1-2; unclear D gene. There are 12 residues in the CDR3. Looked up from germline, CDR1 is SGHDT and CDR2 is YYEEEE. V was shortened by 4 bases and J by 3 bases, with 7 bases between the two germline ends.

V and J are TRBV4-3 and TRBJ2-2, with 12 bases lining up with TRBD1. This CDR3 spans 17 amino acids. V was pared by 2 bases and J by 6 bases, with 7 bases of the junction left unmatched. Germline V gene lookup returns CDR1 LGHNA and CDR2 YSLEER. CDR3 in amino acids: CASSQKSGTGGSGELFF. The CDR3 DNA is TGCGCCAGCAGCCAAAAATCCGGGACAGGGGGCTCCGGGGAGCTGTTTTTT.

CDR3 nucleotides: TGTGCCTCCGGGACAGGCCGCTCCTACGAGCAGTACTTC. This encodes CASGTGRSYEQYF. J is TRBJ2-7 and V is TRBV30; 8 nucleotides agree with TRBD1. Per the germline V gene, CDR1 is GTSNPN and CDR2 is SVGIG (reference sequence). J lost 0 bases, V lost 7 bases, and 5 bases had no gene match. This CDR3 is 13 amino acids long.

A few counts support this clone. The chain is built from TRBV4-1 and TRBJ1-1, with D hard to call. This CDR3 is 11 amino acids long. The ends were cut back, 8 bases at V and 8 bases at J, with 12 bases in the middle. From germline, CDR1 is MGHRA and CDR2 YSYEKL. This chain's CDR3 is CASRERAEAFF. The DNA of the CDR3 is TGCGCCAGCCGGGAAAGGGCCGAAGCTTTCTTT.

The chain links TRBV10-3 to TRBJ2-5; 12 bases match TRBD2. V was pared by 2 bases and J by 3 bases, with 13 bases of the junction left unmatched. This CDR3 is 19 amino acids long. The germline V gene has CDR1 ENHRY and CDR2 SYGVKD. The CDR3 DNA sequence: TGTGCCATCAGTGAGCGGAACCCACTAGCGGGGGGCCACAAAGAGACCCAGTACTTC. This translates into CAISERNPLAGGHKETQYF.

The rearrangement uses TRBV6-5 and TRBJ1-1; the match to TRBD1 covers 7 bases. This CDR3 contains 15 residues. J gave up 0 bases and V 6 bases, and 7 bases lay outside the gene matches. Germline CDR1 and CDR2: MNHEY and SVGAGI. CDR3 nucleotide sequence: TGTGCCAGCAGGAGACAGGGACTCATGAACACTGAAGCTTTCTTT. Translated, it gives CASRRQGLMNTEAFF.